Following are 14 T cell receptor beta chains from one sample sequenced in a study of blood T cell repertoires in COVID-19. Assay used: immunoSEQ multiplex PCR; TCRdb lists only in-frame clones, some missing. This table holds 35,000 to 50,000 clones, about 85% found once. The material sequenced was peripheral blood. The receptors here all came from a woman in her 70s in a cohort sampled during active COVID-19.

This clone is classed as medium-sized. The V gene is TRBV19, the J gene TRBJ1-2, with 7 bases identical to TRBD1. The CDR3 has 15 amino acids. The trim removed 3 bases at V and 8 bases at J, leaving 12 bases unmatched. CDR1 LNHDA and CDR2 SQIVND come from the germline V gene (reference sequence). CDR3 residues: CASSIGLDRVGGYTF. The CDR3 DNA is TGTGCCAGTAGTATCGGGCTTGACAGGGTCGGCGGCTACACCTTC.

The chain carries TRBV5-1 and TRBJ2-2; D is possibly TRBD1 (6 bases). The CDR3 sequence is 13 residues long. The ends were cut back, 4 bases at V and 5 bases at J, with 9 bases in the middle. CDR1 SGHRS and CDR2 YFSETQ come from the germline V gene. CDR3 sequence (DNA): TGCGCCAGCAGCCCTACAGGGACCGGGGAGCTGTTTTTT. This encodes CASSPTGTGELFF.

This chain uses TRBV5-1 with TRBJ2-7, with 14 bases lining up with TRBD2. This CDR3 spans 17 amino acids. Germline lookup yields CDR1 SGHRS and CDR2 YFSETQ. After removal of 3 bases from V and 4 bases from J, the junction contained 9 bases not matched to a gene. CDR3 protein: CASSYADGLAGGYEQYF. CDR3 in DNA: TGCGCCAGCAGCTACGCCGATGGACTAGCGGGAGGATACGAGCAGTACTTC.

The J gene is TRBJ1-1, the V gene TRBV18; D is ambiguous. With 2 bases removed from V and 7 bases from J, the gap between germline ends came to 17 bases. From germline, CDR1 is KGHSH and CDR2 LQKENI. CDR3 size: 15 residues. This CDR3 is CASSPVPDPGNEAFF. The CDR3, as DNA: TGTGCCAGCTCACCAGTTCCGGACCCGGGGAATGAAGCTTTCTTT.

V gene TRBV19 combines with J gene TRBJ2-7; D possibly corresponds to TRBD2 (6 bases). The length of the CDR3 is 13 residues. Trimming took 5 bases from V and 2 from J, leaving 10 bases between them. The germline CDR1 and CDR2 sequences are LNHDA and SQIVND (reference sequence). Written as DNA, the CDR3 is TGTGCCAGTAGTGGAGGGAATCCCTACGAGCAGTACTTC. Encoded protein: CASSGGNPYEQYF.

The chain employs TRBV7-2 and TRBJ2-7; D possibly corresponds to TRBD2 (5 bases). Germline V gene sequence: CDR1 SGHTA, CDR2 FQGNSA. Trimming shortened V by 5 bases and J by 2 bases, and 13 bases separated the two germline ends. The CDR3 contains 14 residues. CDR3 sequence: CASSQGTGAYEQYF. The CDR3 DNA follows: TGTGCCAGCAGCCAAGGCACCGGGGCCTACGAGCAGTACTTC.

The chain uses TRBV13 and TRBJ1-1; the D is unclear. The germline V gene encodes CDR1 PRHDT and CDR2 FYEKMQ (reference sequence). V was trimmed by 5 bases and J by 11 bases, leaving 18 bases between them. This CDR3 comprises 13 residues. CDR3: CASSPTFDREAFF. In DNA form, the CDR3 reads TGTGCCAGCAGCCCGACCTTCGACCGGGAGGCTTTCTTT.

The rearrangement links TRBV5-1 to TRBJ1-1, with a tentative D call TRBD1 (5 bases). This CDR3 is built from 16 residues. Germline loops: CDR1 SGHRS, CDR2 YFSETQ. Deletions cut 0 bases from V and 0 bases from J, with 12 bases between. The DNA of the CDR3 is TGCGCCAGCAGCTTGGCTCCGGTAGGGGTGAACACTGAAGCTTTCTTT. It is translated as CASSLAPVGVNTEAFF.

The sample holds one count of this clone. The rearrangement uses TRBV2 and TRBJ1-1, with no clear D. The CDR3 is 14 residues long. Germline V CDR1 and CDR2: SNHLY, FYNNEI. Between the trimmed V and J ends, which lost 8 bases and 6 bases, there was a span of 19 bases. CDR3 amino acids: CASDERGGSAEAFF. The CDR3 DNA follows: TGTGCCAGCGACGAGCGGGGTGGATCGGCTGAAGCTTTCTTT.

CDR3 nucleotide sequence: TGTGCCAGCTCACCACGGGCTAGCGGGAGCAATGAGCAGTTCTTC. Its protein product is CASSPRASGSNEQFF. The chain uses TRBV18 and TRBJ2-1; the match to TRBD2 covers 10 bases. V lost 1 base and J lost 6; bases outside the gene matches: 3. The CDR3 extends over 15 amino acids. CDR1 and CDR2 from the germline V gene are KGHSH and LQKENI.

The genes are TRBV30 and TRBJ2-7; a weak D match, TRBD2 (6 bases). The CDR3 is 14 amino acids. The V end lost 0 bases, the J end lost 2 bases, and 11 bases lay between the germline ends. Germline CDR1 and CDR2: GTSNPN and SVGIG (reference sequence). The CDR3 nucleotides are TGTGCCTGGAGTGTGGGGGGTGTAACCTACGAGCAGTACTTC. This sequence encodes CAWSVGGVTYEQYF. Combining the CDR3 with reference TRBV30 and TRBJ2-7 gives the whole variable domain SQTIHQWPATLVQPVGSPLSLECTVEGTSNPNLYWYRQAAGRGLQLLFYSVGIGQISSEVPQNLSASRPQDRQFILSSKKLLLSDSGFYLCAWSVGGVTYEQYFGPGTRLTVT.

The chain joins TRBV11-2 to TRBJ1-1; D perhaps matches TRBD1 (5 bases). Between the trimmed V and J ends, which lost 2 bases and 3 bases, there was a span of 7 bases. CDR3 length: 13 residues. CDR1 and CDR2 (germline): SGHAT, FQNNGV. The CDR3 DNA follows: TGTGCCAGCAGCTTACAGGGTGACACTGAAGCTTTCTTT. Encoded protein: CASSLQGDTEAFF.

The chain couples TRBV10-1 to TRBJ1-1, with D perhaps TRBD1 (5 bases). This CDR3 contains 14 residues. Deletions cut 6 bases from V and 1 base from J, with 12 bases between. Germline assignment: CDR1 WNHNN and CDR2 SYGVQD (reference sequence). The CDR3 nucleotides are TGCGCCAGCAGGAAGGACATACGGAACACTGAAGCTTTCTTT. Its translation: CASRKDIRNTEAFF.

The CDR3 coding sequence is TGCGCCAGCAGCTTTGAAGACTCGCCCCAGTACTTC. Amino acids: CASSFEDSPQYF. The rearrangement joins TRBV5-1 to TRBJ2-5; no reliable D call. V gave up 2 bases and J gave up 9 bases, with 11 bases separating them. The CDR3 is made up of 12 amino acids. CDR1 SGHRS and CDR2 YFSETQ come from the germline V gene.